This entry features one T cell receptor beta chain sequence. What this receptor recognizes is not known. The input lacks base qualities; no much larger clone sits a single base away. The CDR3 starts with the cysteine, ends with the phenylalanine, and has 14 residues. Only the CDR3 region is kept as DNA, spanning 42 bases read in frame from base 1. Trimming takes 4 bases off V and 6 bases off J; junction bases not matched to a gene: 6. Reading the germline V gene gives CDR1 SGHRS and CDR2 YFSETQ. TCR CDR3 regions were amplified from genomic DNA by multiplex PCR using the deep immunoSEQ assay. Extracted genomic DNA from each cell subset was spread evenly across all wells of several immunoSEQ 96-well plates, with each plate serving as a replicate. For unsorted PBMC, about 270 ng of genomic DNA, equivalent to roughly 30,000 T cell genomes, went into each replicate PCR. Ten immunoSEQ deep assay plates were used to sequence unsorted PBMC genomic DNA. The purified libraries were quantified using a Qubit 3.0 fluorometer, sized with a Bioanalyzer 2100, and then quantified again using the KAPA Library Quantification kit. Every immunoSEQ 96-well plate was sequenced on a separate single-read 150-cycle Illumina NextSeq 550 flow cell. The study's processing was this. Because the immunoSEQ output included only junctional sequences and no quality scores, the filtering could not be the same as the filtering used for full-length reads. Sequences were annotated with PyIR, a Python wrapper for IgBLAST v1.9, and V/J genes and CDR3 were assigned using IMGT germline references. Reads were removed for weak V/J assignments (E-value above 1e-6), missing CDR3, stop codons, out-of-frame junctions, or ambiguous translated residues. V3J clonotypes were defined by identical inferred V gene, J gene, and CDR3 amino acid sequence. The percentage overlap between two repertoires was calculated by dividing the number of shared unique clonotypes by the size of the smaller repertoire. Three approaches were used to assess repertoire richness: RTK rarefaction, the Chao1 estimator, and Recon v2.1 estimates of unobserved clonotypes. TCRdb took over this immuneACCESS table, retaining in-frame rearrangements with V and J assigned. Such tables are incomplete; in checked studies, under half of the missing clones stem from an unresolved V gene, and the remainder is unexplained. The DNA was the basis for D and trimming; V, J and clone size are from that table. In all, the sample holds hundreds of thousands of clones, and about 80% of those were seen once. The top ten clonotypes cover approximately 12% of the sample.

These data originate in a study of shared clonotypes between healthy human individuals (dated by TCRdb to the early 2020s). A note on the overall study: The cohort comprised two women and a few men aged 18 to 49 years. Different laboratories and diverse techniques were used to prepare libraries and sequence TCR repertoires, to increase sequencing depth and limit assay-specific biases. Each donor's leukapheresis produced roughly between about 0.9 and 9.5 billion PBMCs. The study deeply sequenced blood TCR repertoires of 5 or 6 healthy adults to estimate repertoire size and the extent of clonotype sharing between individuals.

Broader findings and caveats from the paper: The genetic and exposure-history diversity represented was limited by the small number of donors. Based on pairwise subsampling, the degree of clonotype sharing among donors was expected to be affected by sequencing depth. Only blood was sampled, and tissue TCR repertoires likely differ from those in blood.

The donors were healthy, HIV-negative adults who had no recently reported acute infections or vaccinations. Only Caucasian adults living in Nashville, Tennessee, USA were represented among the donors. For unsorted samples, roughly 91 million PBMCs were counted, and genomic DNA was extracted using the QIAamp DNA Blood Mini kit. After blood collection by leukapheresis, PBMCs were isolated using Ficoll-Histopaque density gradient centrifugation and then cryopreserved in the vapor phase of liquid nitrogen. The V gene is TRBV5-1 and the J gene is TRBJ2-3, and 9 junction bases match TRBD1. The TCR was taken from a woman between 40 and 55 years old in good health. Some clones in this sample may be carry-over from other donors' samples. The sample was PBMCs. DNA sequence: TGCGCCAGCAGCCGGGGACAGGGATGGGATACGCAGTATTTT. Its product reads: CASSRGQGWDTQYF.